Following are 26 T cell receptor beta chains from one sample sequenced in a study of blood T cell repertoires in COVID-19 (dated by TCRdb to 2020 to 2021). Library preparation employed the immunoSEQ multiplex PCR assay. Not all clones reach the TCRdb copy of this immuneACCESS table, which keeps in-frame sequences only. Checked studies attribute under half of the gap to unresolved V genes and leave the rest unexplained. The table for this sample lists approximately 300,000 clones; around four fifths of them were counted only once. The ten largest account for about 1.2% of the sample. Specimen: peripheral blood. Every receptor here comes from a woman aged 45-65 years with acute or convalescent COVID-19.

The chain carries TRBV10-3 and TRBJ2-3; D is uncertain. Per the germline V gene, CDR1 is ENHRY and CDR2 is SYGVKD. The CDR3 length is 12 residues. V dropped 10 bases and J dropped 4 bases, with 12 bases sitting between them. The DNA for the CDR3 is TGTGCCACTGGTGCAGTTTCAGATACGCAGTATTTT. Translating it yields CATGAVSDTQYF.

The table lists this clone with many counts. CDR3 protein: CASSFPGQGETQYF. CDR3 coding DNA: TGTGCCAGCAGCTTCCCGGGACAGGGAGAGACCCAGTACTTC. The chain joins TRBV9 to TRBJ2-5, with 9 nucleotides matching TRBD1. Trimming removed 4 bases from V and 4 bases from J; junction bases left unmatched: 5. Germline CDR1 is SGDLS and CDR2 is YYNGEE. CDR3 length: 14 residues. Full variable domain (remainder filled in from reference TRBV9 and TRBJ2-5): DSGVTQTPKHLITATGQRVTLRCSPRSGDLSVYWYQQSLDQGLQFLIQYYNGEERAKGNILERFSAQQFPDLHSELNLSSLELGDSALYFCASSFPGQGETQYFGPGTRLLVL.

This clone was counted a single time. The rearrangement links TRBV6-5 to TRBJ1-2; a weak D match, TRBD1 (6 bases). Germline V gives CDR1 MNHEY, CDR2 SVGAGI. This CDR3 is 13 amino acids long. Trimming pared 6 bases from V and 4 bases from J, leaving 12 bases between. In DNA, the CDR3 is TGTGCCAGCAGCCGCGGACAGATCTATGGCTACACCTTC. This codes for CASSRGQIYGYTF.

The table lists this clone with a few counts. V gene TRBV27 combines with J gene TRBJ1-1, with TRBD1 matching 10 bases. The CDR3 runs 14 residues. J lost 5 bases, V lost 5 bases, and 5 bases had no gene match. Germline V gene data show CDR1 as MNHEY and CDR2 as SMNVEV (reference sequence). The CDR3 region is CASSPTGGMTEAFF. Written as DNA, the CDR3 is TGTGCCAGCAGTCCGACAGGGGGCATGACTGAAGCTTTCTTT.

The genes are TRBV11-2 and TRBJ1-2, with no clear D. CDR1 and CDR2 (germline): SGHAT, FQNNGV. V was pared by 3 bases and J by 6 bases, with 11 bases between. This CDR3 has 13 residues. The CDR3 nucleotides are TGTGCCAGCAGCTTTACACAGAAGGATGGCTACACCTTC. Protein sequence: CASSFTQKDGYTF.

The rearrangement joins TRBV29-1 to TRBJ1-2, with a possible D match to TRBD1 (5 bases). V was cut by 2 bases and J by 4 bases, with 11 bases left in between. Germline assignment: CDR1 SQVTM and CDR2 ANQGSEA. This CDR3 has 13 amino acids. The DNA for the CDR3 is TGCAGCGTTGAAAAGGGGTCGGGCTATGGCTACACCTTC. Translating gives CSVEKGSGYGYTF.

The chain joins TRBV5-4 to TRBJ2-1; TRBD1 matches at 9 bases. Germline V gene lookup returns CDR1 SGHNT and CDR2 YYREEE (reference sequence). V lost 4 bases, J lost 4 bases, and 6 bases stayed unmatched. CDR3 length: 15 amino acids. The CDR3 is CASSIRQGVYNEQFF. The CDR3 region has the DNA TGTGCCAGCAGCATAAGACAGGGGGTTTACAATGAGCAGTTCTTC. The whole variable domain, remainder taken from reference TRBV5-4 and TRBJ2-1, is ETGVTQSPTHLIKTRGQQVTLRCSSQSGHNTVSWYQQALGQGPQFIFQYYREEENGRGNFPPRFSGLQFPNYSSELNVNALELDDSALYLCASSIRQGVYNEQFFGPGTRLTVL.

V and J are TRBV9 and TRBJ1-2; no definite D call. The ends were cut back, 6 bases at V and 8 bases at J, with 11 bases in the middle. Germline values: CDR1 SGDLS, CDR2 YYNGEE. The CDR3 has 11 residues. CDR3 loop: CASMSSGGYTF. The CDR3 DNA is TGTGCCAGCATGTCCTCAGGAGGCTACACCTTC.

Here the CDR3 DNA reads TGTGCCAGAAGCCCGGGACAGGGTAGCGGGGGGTTGGACAATGAGCAGTTCTTC. Translated: CARSPGQGSGGLDNEQFF. The J gene is TRBJ2-1, the V gene TRBV5-3, with D possibly TRBD2 on 10 matching bases. TRBV5-3 qualifies as an ORF whose function is uncertain. This CDR3 comprises 18 residues. V lost 4 bases, J lost 5 bases, and 25 bases lay in between.

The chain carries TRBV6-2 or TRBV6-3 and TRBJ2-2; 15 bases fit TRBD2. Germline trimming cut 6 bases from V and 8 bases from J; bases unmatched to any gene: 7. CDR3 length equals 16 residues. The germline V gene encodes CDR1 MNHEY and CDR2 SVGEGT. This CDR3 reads CASSRTSGRAAGELFF. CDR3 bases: TGTGCCAGCAGCAGGACTAGCGGGAGGGCCGCGGGGGAGCTGTTTTTT.

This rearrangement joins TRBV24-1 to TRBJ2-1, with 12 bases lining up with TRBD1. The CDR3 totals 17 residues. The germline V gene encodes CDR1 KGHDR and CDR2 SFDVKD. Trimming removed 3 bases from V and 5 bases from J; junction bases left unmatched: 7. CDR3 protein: CATSDRLGQGADNEQFF. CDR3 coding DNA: TGTGCCACCAGTGATAGACTGGGACAGGGGGCTGACAATGAGCAGTTCTTC.

CDR3: CASSVGQGTYGYTF. The DNA of the CDR3 is TGTGCCAGCAGCGTAGGTCAGGGGACCTATGGCTACACCTTC. The V and J genes are TRBV9 and TRBJ1-2, with D perhaps TRBD1 (6 bases). The CDR3 has 14 amino acids. Germline V gives CDR1 SGDLS, CDR2 YYNGEE. Between the trimmed V and J ends, which lost 0 bases and 4 bases, there was a span of 10 bases.

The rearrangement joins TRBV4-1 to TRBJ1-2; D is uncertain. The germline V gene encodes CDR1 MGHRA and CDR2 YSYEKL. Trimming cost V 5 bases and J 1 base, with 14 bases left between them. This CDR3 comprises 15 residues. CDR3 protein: CASSSHTGINYGYTF. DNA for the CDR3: TGCGCCAGCAGCTCTCACACCGGGATTAACTATGGCTACACCTTC.

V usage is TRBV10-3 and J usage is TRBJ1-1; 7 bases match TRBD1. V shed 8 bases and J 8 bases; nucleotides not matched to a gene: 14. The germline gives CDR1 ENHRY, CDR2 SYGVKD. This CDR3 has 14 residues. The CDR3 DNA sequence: TGTGCCATCGGCCGAGGGGGCGCGGTTGACGAAGCTTTCTTT. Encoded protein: CAIGRGGAVDEAFF.

The CDR3 DNA reads as TGTGCCATCAGTGAGGACACTTATGATGAAGCTTTCTTT. This translates into CAISEDTYDEAFF. V and J are TRBV10-3 and TRBJ1-1; D is unresolved. CDR1 is ENHRY and CDR2 is SYGVKD in the germline V gene. The CDR3 runs 13 residues. Deletions cut 2 bases from V and 7 bases from J, with 11 bases between.

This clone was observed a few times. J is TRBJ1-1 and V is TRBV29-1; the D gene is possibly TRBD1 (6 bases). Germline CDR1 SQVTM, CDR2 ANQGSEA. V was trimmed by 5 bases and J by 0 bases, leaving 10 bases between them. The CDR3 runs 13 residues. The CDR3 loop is CSVLGHLNTEAFF. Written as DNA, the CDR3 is TGCAGCGTTCTGGGACACCTGAACACTGAAGCTTTCTTT.

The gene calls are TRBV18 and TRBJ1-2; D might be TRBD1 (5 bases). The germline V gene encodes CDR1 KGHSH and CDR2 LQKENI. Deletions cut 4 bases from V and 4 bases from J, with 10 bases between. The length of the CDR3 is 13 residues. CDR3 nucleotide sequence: TGTGCCAGCTCACTCGACGACAGCTATGGCTACACCTTC. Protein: CASSLDDSYGYTF.

CDR3 sequence: CAISETGDQPQHF. CDR3 nucleotides: TGTGCCATCAGTGAGACAGGGGATCAGCCCCAGCATTTT. The V and J genes are TRBV10-3 and TRBJ1-5, with TRBD1 identical over 7 bases. Losses at the gene ends were 2 bases for V and 5 bases for J; bases not matched to a gene: 0. The V gene's germline CDR1 is ENHRY and CDR2 SYGVKD. The CDR3 runs 13 residues.

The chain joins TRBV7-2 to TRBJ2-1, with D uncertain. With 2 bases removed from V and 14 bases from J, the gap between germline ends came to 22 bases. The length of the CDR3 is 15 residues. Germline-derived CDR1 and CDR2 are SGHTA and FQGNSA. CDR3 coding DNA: TGTGCCAGCAGCTTACGGAGCCAACGCGCGCCTAATGAGTTCTTC. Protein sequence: CASSLRSQRAPNEFF.

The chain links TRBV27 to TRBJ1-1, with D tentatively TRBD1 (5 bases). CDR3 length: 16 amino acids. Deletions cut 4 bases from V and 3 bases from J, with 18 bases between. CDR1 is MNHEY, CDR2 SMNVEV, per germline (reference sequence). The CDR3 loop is CASSYYRGAGDTEAFF. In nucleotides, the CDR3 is TGTGCCAGCAGTTATTATAGAGGGGCGGGGGACACTGAAGCTTTCTTT.

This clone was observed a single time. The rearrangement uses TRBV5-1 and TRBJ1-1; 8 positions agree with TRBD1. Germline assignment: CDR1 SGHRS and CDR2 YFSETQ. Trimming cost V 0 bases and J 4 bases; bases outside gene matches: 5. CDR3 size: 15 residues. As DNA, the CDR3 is TGCGCCAGCAGCTTGGCAGGGGGCTTGGGCACTGAAGCTTTCTTT. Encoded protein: CASSLAGGLGTEAFF.

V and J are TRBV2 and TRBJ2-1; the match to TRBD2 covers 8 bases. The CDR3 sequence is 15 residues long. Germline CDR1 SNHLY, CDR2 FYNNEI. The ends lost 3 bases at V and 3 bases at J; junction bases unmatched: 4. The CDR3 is CASSDALAGYNEQFF. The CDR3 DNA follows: TGTGCCAGCAGTGATGCCCTAGCGGGCTACAATGAGCAGTTCTTC.

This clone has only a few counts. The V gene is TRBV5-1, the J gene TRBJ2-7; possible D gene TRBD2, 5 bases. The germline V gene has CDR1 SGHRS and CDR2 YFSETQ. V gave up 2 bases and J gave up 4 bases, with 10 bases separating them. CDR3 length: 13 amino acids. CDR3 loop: CASSLYGNYEQYF. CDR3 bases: TGCGCCAGCAGCTTATACGGGAATTACGAGCAGTACTTC.

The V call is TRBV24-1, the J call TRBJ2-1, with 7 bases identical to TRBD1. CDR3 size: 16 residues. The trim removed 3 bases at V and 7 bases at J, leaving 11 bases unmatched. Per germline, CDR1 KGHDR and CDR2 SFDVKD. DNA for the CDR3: TGTGCCACCAGTGATCCTTCCTCCGACAGGGTTAATGAGCAGTTCTTC. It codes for CATSDPSSDRVNEQFF.

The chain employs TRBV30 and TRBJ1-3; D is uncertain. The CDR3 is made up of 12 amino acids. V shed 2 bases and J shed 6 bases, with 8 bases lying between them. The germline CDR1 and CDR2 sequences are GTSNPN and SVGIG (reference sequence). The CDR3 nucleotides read TGTGCCTGGAGTCCGGGAGCAAACACCATATATTTT. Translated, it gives CAWSPGANTIYF.

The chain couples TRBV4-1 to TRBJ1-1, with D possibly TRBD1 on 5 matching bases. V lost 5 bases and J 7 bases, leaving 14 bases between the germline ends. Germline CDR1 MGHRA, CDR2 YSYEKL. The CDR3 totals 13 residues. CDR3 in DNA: TGCGCCAGCAGCTCCGGGGGTAGTGTTGAAGCTTTCTTT. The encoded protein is CASSSGGSVEAFF.